There are many counts of the clone carrying this T cell receptor (beta chain). The data are from a study of regulatory T cells in long-lasting Graves disease. This CDR3 contains 15 residues. V lost 5 bases, J lost 2 bases, and 4 bases stayed unmatched. The germline gives CDR1 SGHVS, CDR2 FNYEAQ. Described time point: newly diagnosed GD, antithyroid drugs for less than 3 months. With RNA extracted from PBMCs as input, the TCR library was made. The TCR beta library used iRepertoire HTBI primers with Arm-PCR amplification of CDR3. TCRdb redid the calling of the multiplex PCR reads with MiXCR, one entry per CDR3 protein. This table holds roughly 250,000 distinct CDR3 sequences, around 18% found once. These data also featured in a second study, about T cells in Graves' hyperthyroidism and ophthalmopathy. From that paper: Researchers barred patients who had uncontrolled infection, other autoimmune disease, pregnancy or lactation. Diagnostic decisions used clinical symptoms, serum thyroxine and TRAb, thyroid ultrasound and orbital computed tomography. Stable hyperthyroidism was separated from ophthalmopathy by a model based on 13 V-J features.

The chain carries TRBV7-6 and TRBJ2-7; 12 bases are a match to TRBD2. The sequences come from peripheral blood mononuclear cells (PBMCs), collected at new diagnosis, from a patient treated with antithyroid drugs. The TCR originated in a woman in her 30s with Graves disease. CDR3 in amino acids: CASSVTSGGTYEQYF. CDR3 in DNA: TGTGCCAGCAGCGTTACTAGCGGGGGGACCTACGAGCAGTACTTC.